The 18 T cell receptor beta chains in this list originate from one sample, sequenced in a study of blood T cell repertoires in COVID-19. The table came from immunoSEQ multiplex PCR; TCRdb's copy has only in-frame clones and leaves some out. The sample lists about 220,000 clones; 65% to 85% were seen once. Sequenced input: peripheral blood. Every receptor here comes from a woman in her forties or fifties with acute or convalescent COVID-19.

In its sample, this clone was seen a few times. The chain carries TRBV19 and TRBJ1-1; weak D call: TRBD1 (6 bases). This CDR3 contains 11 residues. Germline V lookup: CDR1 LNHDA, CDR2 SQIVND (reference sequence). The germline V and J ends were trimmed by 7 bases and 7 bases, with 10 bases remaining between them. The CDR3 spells CASKGRGEAFF. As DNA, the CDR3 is TGTGCCAGTAAAGGCAGGGGTGAAGCTTTCTTT.

CDR3 in DNA: TGTGCCAGCAGTTCCCCGGGACAGGCCCCAGGGCAGTACTTC. This gives the protein CASSSPGQAPGQYF. The V and J genes are TRBV6-6 and TRBJ2-7; 8 positions agree with TRBD1. After removal of 4 bases from V and 9 bases from J, the junction contained 11 bases not matched to a gene. Germline lookup yields CDR1 MNHNY and CDR2 SVGAGI (reference sequence). There are 14 residues in the CDR3.

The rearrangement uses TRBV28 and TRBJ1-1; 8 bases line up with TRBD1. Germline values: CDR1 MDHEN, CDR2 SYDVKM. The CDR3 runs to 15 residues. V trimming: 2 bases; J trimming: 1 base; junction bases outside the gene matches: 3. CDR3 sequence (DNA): TGTGCCAGCAGTTTACAGGGGGCCCCGAACACTGAAGCTTTCTTT. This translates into CASSLQGAPNTEAFF.

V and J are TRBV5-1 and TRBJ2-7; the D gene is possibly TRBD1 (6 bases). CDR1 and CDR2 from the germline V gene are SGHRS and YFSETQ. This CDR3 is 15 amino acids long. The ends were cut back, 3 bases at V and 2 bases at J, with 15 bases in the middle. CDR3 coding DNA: TGCGCCAGCAGCTCCGGACACAAGGGGGCCTACGAGCAGTACTTC. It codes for CASSSGHKGAYEQYF.

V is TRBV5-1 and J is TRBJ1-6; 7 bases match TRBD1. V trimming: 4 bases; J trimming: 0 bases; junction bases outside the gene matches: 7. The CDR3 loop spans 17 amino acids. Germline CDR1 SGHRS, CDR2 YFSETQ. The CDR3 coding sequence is TGCGCCAGCAGCAGCGACCCAGGGGGCTCCTATAATTCACCCCTCCACTTT. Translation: CASSSDPGGSYNSPLHF.

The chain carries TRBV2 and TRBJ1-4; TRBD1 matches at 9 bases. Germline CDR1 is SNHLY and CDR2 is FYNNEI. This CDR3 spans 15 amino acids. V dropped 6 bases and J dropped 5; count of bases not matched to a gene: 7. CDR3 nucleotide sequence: TGTGCCAGCAGCCAAAACAGGGGGCAGAATGAAAAACTGTTTTTT. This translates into CASSQNRGQNEKLFF.

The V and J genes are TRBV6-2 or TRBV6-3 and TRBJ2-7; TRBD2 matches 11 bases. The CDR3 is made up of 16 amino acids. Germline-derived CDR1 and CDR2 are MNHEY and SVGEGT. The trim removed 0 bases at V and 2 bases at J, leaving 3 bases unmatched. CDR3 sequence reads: CASSYSRLAGTYEQYF. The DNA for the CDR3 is TGTGCCAGCAGTTACTCGAGACTAGCGGGAACCTACGAGCAGTACTTC.

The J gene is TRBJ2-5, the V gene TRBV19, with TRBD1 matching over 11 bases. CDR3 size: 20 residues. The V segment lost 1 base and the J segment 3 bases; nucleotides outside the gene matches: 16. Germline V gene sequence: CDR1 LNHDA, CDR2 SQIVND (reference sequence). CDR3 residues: CASSIGWGRTGGRIEETQYF. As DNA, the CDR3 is TGTGCCAGTAGTATAGGCTGGGGAAGGACAGGGGGCCGTATCGAAGAGACCCAGTACTTC.

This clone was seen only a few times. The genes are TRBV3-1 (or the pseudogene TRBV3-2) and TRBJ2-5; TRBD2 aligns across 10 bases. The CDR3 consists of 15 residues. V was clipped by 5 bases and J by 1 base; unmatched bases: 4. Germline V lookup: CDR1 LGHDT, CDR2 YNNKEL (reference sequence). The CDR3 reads CASSVAGGGQETQYF. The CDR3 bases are TGTGCCAGCAGCGTAGCGGGAGGTGGCCAAGAGACCCAGTACTTC.

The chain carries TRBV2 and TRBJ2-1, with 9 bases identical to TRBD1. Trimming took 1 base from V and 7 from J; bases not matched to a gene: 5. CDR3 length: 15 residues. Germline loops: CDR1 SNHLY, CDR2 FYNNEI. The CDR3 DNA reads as TGTGCCAGCAGTGAAGAGGGACAGGGAGGGAATGAGCAGTTCTTC. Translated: CASSEEGQGGNEQFF. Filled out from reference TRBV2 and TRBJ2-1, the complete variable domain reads EPEVTQTPSHQVTQMGQEVILRCVPISNHLYFYWYRQILGQKVEFLVSFYNNEISEKSEIFDDQFSVERPDGSNFTLKIRSTKLEDSAMYFCASSEEGQGGNEQFFGPGTRLTVL.

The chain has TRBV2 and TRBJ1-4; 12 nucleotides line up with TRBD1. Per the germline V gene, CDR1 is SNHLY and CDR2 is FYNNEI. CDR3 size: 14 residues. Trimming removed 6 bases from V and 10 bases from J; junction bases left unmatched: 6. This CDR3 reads CASREGQGAGKLFF. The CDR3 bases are TGTGCCAGCAGAGAGGGACAGGGGGCGGGAAAACTGTTTTTT.

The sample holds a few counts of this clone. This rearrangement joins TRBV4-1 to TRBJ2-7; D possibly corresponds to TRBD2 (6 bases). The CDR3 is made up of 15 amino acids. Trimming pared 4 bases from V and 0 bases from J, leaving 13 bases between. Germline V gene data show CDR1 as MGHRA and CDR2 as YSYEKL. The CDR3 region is CASSLLEGNSYEQYF. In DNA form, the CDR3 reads TGCGCCAGCAGCCTTTTGGAGGGAAACTCCTACGAGCAGTACTTC.

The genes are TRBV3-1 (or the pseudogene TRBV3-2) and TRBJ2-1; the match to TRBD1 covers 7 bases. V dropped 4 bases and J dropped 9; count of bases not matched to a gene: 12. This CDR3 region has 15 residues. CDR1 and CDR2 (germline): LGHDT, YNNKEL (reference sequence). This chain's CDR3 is CASSLSRTGLSEQFF. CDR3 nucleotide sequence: TGTGCCAGCAGCCTTTCAAGGACAGGCCTGAGTGAGCAGTTCTTC.

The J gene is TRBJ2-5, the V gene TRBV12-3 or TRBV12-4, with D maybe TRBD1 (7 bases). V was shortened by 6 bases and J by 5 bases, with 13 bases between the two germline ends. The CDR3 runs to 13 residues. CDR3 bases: TGTGCCAGCAGGGGGGGCAGGGGGGAGACCCAGTACTTC. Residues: CASRGGRGETQYF.

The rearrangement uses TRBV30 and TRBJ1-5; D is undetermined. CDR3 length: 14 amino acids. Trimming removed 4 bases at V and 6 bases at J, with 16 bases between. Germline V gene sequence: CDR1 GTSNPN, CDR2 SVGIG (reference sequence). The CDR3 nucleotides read TGTGCCTGGACCCGTAAAGAGGGAGTTCAGCCCCAGCATTTT. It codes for CAWTRKEGVQPQHF.

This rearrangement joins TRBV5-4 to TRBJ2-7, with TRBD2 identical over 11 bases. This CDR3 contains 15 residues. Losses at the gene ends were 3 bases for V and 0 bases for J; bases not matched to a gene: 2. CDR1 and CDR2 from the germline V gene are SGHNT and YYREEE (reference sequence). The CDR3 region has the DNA TGTGCCAGCAGCTATACTAGCGGGAGCTCCTACGAGCAGTACTTC. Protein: CASSYTSGSSYEQYF.

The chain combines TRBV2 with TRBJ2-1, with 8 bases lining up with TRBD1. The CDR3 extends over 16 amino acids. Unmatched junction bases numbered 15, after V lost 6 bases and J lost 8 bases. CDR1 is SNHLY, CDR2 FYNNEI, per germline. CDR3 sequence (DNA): TGTGCCAGCAGAGCCGGACAGGGAAGGGGCGGGTATGAGCAGTTCTTC. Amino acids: CASRAGQGRGGYEQFF.

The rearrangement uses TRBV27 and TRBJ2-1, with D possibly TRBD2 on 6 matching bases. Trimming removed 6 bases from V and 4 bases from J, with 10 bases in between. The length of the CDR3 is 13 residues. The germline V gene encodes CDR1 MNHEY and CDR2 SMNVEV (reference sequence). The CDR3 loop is CASSVGGYNEQFF. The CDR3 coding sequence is TGTGCCAGCAGCGTGGGGGGATACAATGAGCAGTTCTTC.